Listed below are T cell receptor beta chains from one sample, sequenced in a study of cytomegalovirus exposure and HLA in healthy donors. TCRdb's table, derived via immunoSEQ multiplex PCR, lists solely in-frame clones and lacks some. The sample consists of 180,000 or so clones, about 81% of them appearing once. Sequencing input: PBMCs. The source of these receptors is a woman aged 50 to 65 in good health and CMV-seropositive. Both conserved end residues are part of each CDR3. Fields, in order: D gene, J gene, clone size, V gene, CDR3 DNA, CDR3 protein. The D gene is left open where the match is weak. Size tells how often a clone was seen (once, few, many) or the class of an expanded clone, and some rows leave it out.

.	TRBJ1-2	.	TRBV7-2	TGTGCCAGCAGCCAGGACATGGTGCATGGCTACACCTTC	CASSQDMVHGYTF
TRBD1	TRBJ2-7	once	TRBV10-3	TGTGCCATCACATCCGGGACAGGGATAACCGAGCAGTACTTC	CAITSGTGITEQYF
.	TRBJ2-1	.	TRBV7-2	TGTGCCAGCAGCCCCCGCAATGAGCAGTTCTTC	CASSPRNEQFF
.	TRBJ2-1	.	TRBV28	TGTGCCAGCAGTTTATTAGGGGCCCTTTTGAATGAGCAGTTCTTC	CASSLLGALLNEQFF
TRBD1	TRBJ2-2	.	TRBV4-2	TGTGCCAGCAGCCAAGATGCCCGGACAGGTGACACCGGGGAGCTGTTTTTT	CASSQDARTGDTGELFF
TRBD2	TRBJ2-1	.	TRBV9	TGTGCCAGCAGCTCCCGGACTAGCGGGAGAAATGAGCAGTTCTTC	CASSSRTSGRNEQFF
.	TRBJ2-5	once	TRBV7-3	TGTGCCAGCAGCCCAAACGGTCCCCTAGCCCAGTACTTC	CASSPNGPLAQYF
.	TRBJ1-5	few	TRBV7-8	TGTGCCAGCAGCTCACGCCTCCAGGCAACGATGCCCCAGCATTTT	CASSSRLQATMPQHF
.	TRBJ1-1	.	TRBV19	TGTGCCAGTAGTTGGGGCGGCAACAAGGCTTTCTTT	CASSWGGNKAFF
.	TRBJ1-6	.	TRBV7-9	TGTGCCAGCAGCCCCAGGGAAGGGTATTCACCCCTCCACTTT	CASSPREGYSPLHF
TRBD1	TRBJ1-2	few	TRBV27	TGTGCCAGCAGGACAGGGGGGAACTATGGCTACACCTTC	CASRTGGNYGYTF
.	TRBJ1-1	once	TRBV7-9	TGTGCCACCAGTCAGGGAAGTTCGAACACTGAAGCTTTCTTT	CATSQGSSNTEAFF
TRBD1	TRBJ2-7	.	TRBV5-6	TGTGCCAGCAGCACTGGGGACAGCTTAGCCTACGAGCAGTACTTC	CASSTGDSLAYEQYF
TRBD1	TRBJ2-7	.	TRBV6-5	TGTGCCAGCAGACGACTTCAGGGGGCCAGCTACGAGCAGTACTTC	CASRRLQGASYEQYF
.	TRBJ1-2	.	TRBV4-2	TGTGCCAGCAGCCGGAGACAGTCCCAACCCCCTAACTATGGCTACACCTTC	CASSRRQSQPPNYGYTF
.	TRBJ2-6	.	TRBV5-1	TGCGCCAGCAGCTTGGAGAGGTACACTGGGGCCAACGTCCTGACTTTC	CASSLERYTGANVLTF
.	TRBJ1-1	.	TRBV7-9	TGTTCCAGCAGCTTTCAGGGGCCGAACACTGAAGCTTTCTTT	CSSSFQGPNTEAFF
TRBD1	TRBJ1-4	.	TRBV6-5	TGTGCCAGCAGTAAACGACAGGGGACTAATGAAAAACTGTTTTTT	CASSKRQGTNEKLFF
.	TRBJ1-2	.	TRBV20-1	TGCAGTGCTGACCGGGTCGGCTACACCTTC	CSADRVGYTF
TRBD1	TRBJ2-2	.	TRBV18	TGTGCCAGCTCACCACCGAGAGGGGGCAGTAACACCGGGGAGCTGTTTTTT	CASSPPRGGSNTGELFF
TRBD1	TRBJ1-4	.	TRBV6-5	TGTGCCAGCAGTCGACGGACAGGAGGCGAAAAACTGTTTTTT	CASSRRTGGEKLFF
TRBD1	TRBJ1-4	.	TRBV28	TGTGCCAGCAGCACAGGCGCGGGACAGGGGGGTGAAAAACTGTTTTTT	CASSTGAGQGGEKLFF
.	TRBJ1-1	.	TRBV6-1	TGTGCCAGCAACCCTGGGCAGGACACTGAAGCTTTCTTT	CASNPGQDTEAFF
TRBD1	TRBJ1-5	.	TRBV6-5	TGTGCCAGCAGGACAGGGGGGGGCAATCAGCCCCAGCATTTT	CASRTGGGNQPQHF
.	TRBJ2-1	.	TRBV4-1	TGCGCCAGCAGCCAAGGGGACTTCAATGAGCAGTTCTTC	CASSQGDFNEQFF
TRBD2	TRBJ2-5	few	TRBV7-9	TGTTCCAGCAGCTTAGAACTAGCGGGAGAATGGGCGGAGACCCAGTACTTC	CSSSLELAGEWAETQYF
.	TRBJ2-6	once	TRBV5-3	TGTGCCAGAAGCACCCAGATCCGGGGAGGCTCTGGGGCCAACGGCCTGACTTTC	CARSTQIRGGSGANGLTF
.	TRBJ1-2	.	TRBV18	TGTGCCAGCTCACCAGGGGCCGGGTATGGCTACACCTTC	CASSPGAGYGYTF
.	TRBJ2-7	.	TRBV15	TGTGCCACCAGCAGAGATGGGAGAATCTACGAGCAGTACTTC	CATSRDGRIYEQYF
.	TRBJ2-4	.	TRBV15	TGTGCCACCAGCAGAGAGACTAGTGTAATGAAAAACAGTCAGTACTTC	CATSRETSVMKNSQYF
TRBD2	TRBJ2-7	.	TRBV7-2	TGTGCCAGCAGCCCCGCTAGCGGGGGCTCCTACGAGCAGTACTTC	CASSPASGGSYEQYF
.	TRBJ2-7	.	TRBV11-2	TGTGCCAGCAGCTTAGATGATGAAGCGACCTCCTACGAGCAGTACTTC	CASSLDDEATSYEQYF
.	TRBJ1-3	.	TRBV28	TGTGCCAGCAGTTCGCCCTCGGTAAAGCCTGGAAACACCATATATTTT	CASSSPSVKPGNTIYF
.	TRBJ2-7	few	TRBV28	TGTGCCAGCAGCCAAAGCGTTACCTACGAGCAGTACTTC	CASSQSVTYEQYF
TRBD1	TRBJ2-3	.	TRBV5-4	TGTGCCAGCAGCGGCGGACAGGGAAGCACAGATACGCAGTATTTT	CASSGGQGSTDTQYF
TRBD1	TRBJ1-1	.	TRBV7-8	TGTGCCAGCAGCAACCGGGACAGGGGGAACACTGAAGCTTTCTTT	CASSNRDRGNTEAFF
TRBD2	TRBJ2-7	.	TRBV30	TGTGCCTGGAGTGTACCGCGGGAGTGGTACGAGCAGTACTTC	CAWSVPREWYEQYF
.	TRBJ2-5	.	TRBV18	TGTGCCAGCTCTCCCCAAGCTGAGGCCCAGTACTTC	CASSPQAEAQYF
TRBD1	TRBJ2-3	.	TRBV18	TGTGCCAGCTCACCACCGGGGACCCAGAGGGGGCAAGATACGCAGTATTTT	CASSPPGTQRGQDTQYF
.	TRBJ1-2	.	TRBV7-2	TGTGCCAGCAGCTTATCGCGACAGGCGCCCTATGGCTACACCTTC	CASSLSRQAPYGYTF
TRBD2	TRBJ2-4	.	TRBV28	TGTGCCAGCATTGGGAGGGCCCGGGTATTTGCCAAAAACATTCAGTACTTC	CASIGRARVFAKNIQYF
.	TRBJ1-4	.	TRBV5-1	TGCGCCAGCAGCTTGGCCCGCGACAGGAGCCCAACTAATGAAAAACTGTTTTTT	CASSLARDRSPTNEKLFF
.	TRBJ2-5	.	TRBV5-1	TGCGCCAGCAGCTTGGCCCAGGGGAGAGAGACCCAGTACTTC	CASSLAQGRETQYF
.	TRBJ2-4	.	TRBV28	TGTGCCAGCAGTTTATCGGGGATAGTTGCCAAAAACATTCAGTACTTC	CASSLSGIVAKNIQYF
.	TRBJ1-1	.	TRBV5-6	TGTGCCAGCAGCTTGGGCATGGGGGAGGGACCGAACACTGAAGCTTTCTTT	CASSLGMGEGPNTEAFF
.	TRBJ2-2	.	TRBV5-4	TGTGCCAGCAGCCTCAGGGTGAGAGACGGGGAGCTGTTTTTT	CASSLRVRDGELFF
TRBD2	TRBJ2-3	.	TRBV7-2	TGTGCCAGCAGCCCAGCGGGGGGCCCCACAGATACGCAGTATTTT	CASSPAGGPTDTQYF
TRBD2	TRBJ2-1	.	TRBV7-9	TGTGCCAGCAGCCCCCGACTAGCGGGGGTAGAGCAGTTCTTC	CASSPRLAGVEQFF
.	TRBJ2-5	once	TRBV10-3	TGTGCCACCCTTGAGGGGTGGGAAGGGAGGGAGACCCAGTACTTC	CATLEGWEGRETQYF
.	TRBJ2-1	.	TRBV6-1	TGTGCCAGCAGTGAAAGGGGTTGGGGGCCTCATGAGCAGTTCTTC	CASSERGWGPHEQFF
.	TRBJ1-1	.	TRBV19	TGTGCCAGTCTTGGACAGAATGAAGCTTTCTTT	CASLGQNEAFF